The TCR beta chain under discussion was sequenced for a study of cytomegalovirus exposure and HLA in healthy donors. Donors were nominally healthy when sampled, though unrecorded immune exposures were likely. Germline-derived CDR1 and CDR2 are SEHNR and FQNEAQ (reference sequence). V lost 9 bases to trimming and J lost 8 bases; unmatched junction nucleotides: 7. This CDR3 has 12 residues. 13 Jbeta primers and 60 Vbeta primers were used for the PCR. Here immunoSEQ multiplex PCR was the method, and the copy in TCRdb shows in-frame clones only, minus some. The table shows approximately 150,000 clones, with around four fifths occurring only once. This clone was counted a few times. Its antigen remains unidentified. Findings and limits, study-wide: Later work associated roughly 17,000 TCR beta sequences with HLA alleles at 0.05 false discovery rate. Within the data, a cluster of highly shared sequence variants was likely a sequencing artifact.

V usage is TRBV7-9 and J usage is TRBJ2-4; 7 positions agree with TRBD1. The receptor comes from a man aged 45-65 years in good health and CMV-seropositive. The sequenced sample was PBMCs. CDR3 sequence reads: CASGEGADIQYF. The CDR3 DNA follows: TGTGCCAGTGGAGAGGGGGCAGACATTCAGTACTTC.